This passage covers 9 T cell receptor beta chains from one sample sequenced in a study of OX40 agonist ivuxolimab in advanced cancers. The method was immunoSEQ multiplex PCR; TCRdb's version includes in-frame clones alone and lacks a portion of them. This table has around 20,000 clones, 65% to 80% appearing once. This sample comprised CD4+ or CD8+ T cells sorted from blood, obtained in a trial of the OX40 agonist ivuxolimab. The receptors here all came from an adult with an advanced solid tumor such as melanoma, head and neck, liver or kidney cancer.

J is TRBJ2-2 and V is TRBV7-9, with a possible D match to TRBD2 (5 bases). Germline assignment: CDR1 SEHNR and CDR2 FQNEAQ (reference sequence). V lost 5 bases to trimming and J lost 0 bases, with 7 bases between them. The CDR3 length is 14 residues. The CDR3 spells CASSEDSNTGELFF. The CDR3 nucleotides read TGTGCCAGCAGCGAGGACTCGAACACCGGGGAGCTGTTTTTT.

This chain links TRBV7-3 with TRBJ2-1, with 8 bases aligning to TRBD2. The CDR3 sequence is 12 residues long. Looked up from germline, CDR1 is SGHTA and CDR2 is FQGTGA. With 5 bases clipped from V and 9 bases from J, the junction kept 3 bases outside the gene matches. The CDR3 nucleotides are TGTGCCAGCAGCGGACTAGCAGGTGAGCAGTTCTTC. The encoded protein is CASSGLAGEQFF.

The genes are TRBV19 and TRBJ1-1; TRBD1 matches at 7 bases. CDR1 and CDR2 from the germline V gene are LNHDA and SQIVND (reference sequence). After removal of 5 bases from V and 10 bases from J, the junction contained 13 bases not matched to a gene. The CDR3 is 14 residues long. The CDR3 nucleotides are TGTGCCAGTAGTTCGGCGGGACAGACCTCTCGAGCTTTCTTT. This encodes CASSSAGQTSRAFF.

V and J are TRBV6-5 and TRBJ1-5; D not certain. V was clipped by 2 bases and J by 0 bases, with 8 bases between them. This CDR3 spans 15 amino acids. Germline V lookup: CDR1 MNHEY, CDR2 SVGAGI. The CDR3 DNA is TGTGCCAGCAGTTACGGCCAGTATAGCAATCAGCCCCAGCATTTT. Its translation is CASSYGQYSNQPQHF.

The chain combines TRBV19 with TRBJ2-7, with D unclear. Trimming cost V 1 base and J 0 bases, with 10 bases left between them. CDR3 length: 15 amino acids. Germline lookup yields CDR1 LNHDA and CDR2 SQIVND (reference sequence). CDR3 sequence (DNA): TGTGCCAGTAGTATAGGGGCCAAGACCTCCTACGAGCAGTACTTC. As protein: CASSIGAKTSYEQYF.

V usage is TRBV7-3 and J usage is TRBJ2-3, with TRBD2 matching over 8 bases. The V and J ends lost 6 bases and 4 bases, in that order; junction bases with no gene match: 3. CDR1 is SGHTA and CDR2 is FQGTGA in the germline V gene. The CDR3 length is 13 residues. Written as DNA, the CDR3 is TGTGCCAGCAGTCCGGGGGGGCCAGATACGCAGTATTTT. Residues: CASSPGGPDTQYF.

The rearrangement joins TRBV27 to TRBJ2-2; TRBD1 is a possible D gene (6 bases). The germline CDR1 and CDR2 sequences are MNHEY and SMNVEV (reference sequence). V shed 5 bases and J shed 2 bases, with 9 bases lying between them. CDR3 size: 14 residues. Here the CDR3 DNA reads TGTGCCAGCAGTAGGACAGTAAACACCGGGGAGCTGTTTTTT. As protein: CASSRTVNTGELFF.

V usage is TRBV30 and J usage is TRBJ1-6; D ambiguous. CDR1 and CDR2 from the germline V gene are GTSNPN and SVGIG (reference sequence). This CDR3 spans 18 amino acids. Between the trimmed V and J ends, which lost 2 bases and 6 bases, there was a span of 23 bases. The CDR3 nucleotides read TGTGCCTGGAGTCCTTCTGGGGAGGGAAGGCTACTTAATTCACCCCTCCACTTT. Translation gives CAWSPSGEGRLLNSPLHF.

The chain carries TRBV2 and TRBJ1-2; the match to TRBD1 covers 7 bases. With V trimmed by 9 bases and J by 1 base, 5 bases remained unmatched. The CDR3 contains 13 residues. Germline loops: CDR1 SNHLY, CDR2 FYNNEI. The CDR3 loop reads CARGTGVNYGYTF. CDR3 bases: TGTGCCAGGGGAACAGGGGTTAACTATGGCTACACCTTC.